This T cell receptor (beta chain) was identified in a study of blood T cell repertoires in COVID-19. In the study overall: COVID-19 samples collected from the United States, Italy and Spain covered acute and convalescent phases.

Between the trimmed V and J ends, which lost 2 bases and 1 base, there was a span of 12 bases. Looked up from germline, CDR1 is MNHEY and CDR2 is SVGEGT. The CDR3 totals 15 residues. Sequencing used immunoSEQ multiplex PCR; TCRdb keeps in-frame clones, though not all of them. Of roughly 74,000 clones in the sample, about 83% were seen once. Sequencing was done on a sample of peripheral blood. The rearrangement links TRBV6-2 or TRBV6-3 to TRBJ2-7; D might be TRBD1 (7 bases). The clonotype comes from a man in his 70s with acute or convalescent COVID-19. CDR3 in amino acids: CASSYLPGGSYEQYF. DNA of the CDR3: TGTGCCAGCAGTTACCTCCCAGGGGGGTCCTACGAGCAGTACTTC.